This TCR beta chain was recovered during a study of OX40 agonist ivuxolimab in advanced cancers. As for the study in general: Ivuxolimab, an agonist antibody against OX40 (CD134), was given to patients.

Worth noting for this clone: Its target is not known.

TCRdb's copy holds only in-frame clones and misses some; the assay was immunoSEQ multiplex PCR. The top ten clones hold approximately 0.99% of a sample with around 70,000 clones, around 93% of them seen once. Study outcomes and limitations: Undetermined was the antigen specificity of the expanded peripheral T cells.

The sample in question was CD4+ or CD8+ T cells sorted from blood, obtained in a trial of the OX40 agonist ivuxolimab. The receptor comes from an adult with an advanced solid tumor such as melanoma, head and neck, liver or kidney cancer.

Here the CDR3 reads CASSQSWDRFSTNEKLFF. The CDR3 DNA is TGCGCCAGCAGTCAATCGTGGGACAGATTCTCAACTAATGAAAAACTGTTTTTT. This chain links TRBV23-1 with TRBJ1-4, with 7 nucleotides matching TRBD1. TRBV23-1 qualifies as an ORF whose function is uncertain. The CDR3 runs 18 residues. With V trimmed by 0 bases and J by 0 bases, 7 bases remained unmatched.